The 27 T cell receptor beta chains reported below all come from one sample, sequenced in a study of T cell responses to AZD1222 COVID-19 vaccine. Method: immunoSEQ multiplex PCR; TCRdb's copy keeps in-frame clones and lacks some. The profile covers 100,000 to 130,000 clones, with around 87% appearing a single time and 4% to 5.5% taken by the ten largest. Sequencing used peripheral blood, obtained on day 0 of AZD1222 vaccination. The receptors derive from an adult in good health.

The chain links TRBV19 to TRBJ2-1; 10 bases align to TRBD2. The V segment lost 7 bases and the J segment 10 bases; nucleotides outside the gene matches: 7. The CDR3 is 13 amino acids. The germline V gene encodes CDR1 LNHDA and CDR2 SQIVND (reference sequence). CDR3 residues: CASTASGSQEQFF. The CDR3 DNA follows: TGTGCCAGTACTGCTAGCGGGAGCCAGGAGCAGTTCTTC. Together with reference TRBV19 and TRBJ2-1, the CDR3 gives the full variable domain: DGGITQSPKYLFRKEGQNVTLSCEQNLNHDAMYWYRQDPGQGLRLIYYSQIVNDFQKGDIAEGYSVSREKKESFPLTVTSAQKNPTAFYLCASTASGSQEQFFGPGTRLTVL.

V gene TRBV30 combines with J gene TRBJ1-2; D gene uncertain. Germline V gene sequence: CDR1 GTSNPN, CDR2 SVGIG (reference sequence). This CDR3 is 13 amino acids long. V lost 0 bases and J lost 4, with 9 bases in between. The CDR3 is CAWSVRGFYGYTF. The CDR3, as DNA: TGTGCCTGGAGTGTACGTGGTTTCTATGGCTACACCTTC.

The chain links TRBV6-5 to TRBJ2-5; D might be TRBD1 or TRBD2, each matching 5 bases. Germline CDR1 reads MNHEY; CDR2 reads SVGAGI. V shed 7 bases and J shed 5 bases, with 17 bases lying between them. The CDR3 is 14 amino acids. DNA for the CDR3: TGTGCCAGCACCCCGGGACCGAACGGGGAGACCCAGTACTTC. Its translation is CASTPGPNGETQYF.

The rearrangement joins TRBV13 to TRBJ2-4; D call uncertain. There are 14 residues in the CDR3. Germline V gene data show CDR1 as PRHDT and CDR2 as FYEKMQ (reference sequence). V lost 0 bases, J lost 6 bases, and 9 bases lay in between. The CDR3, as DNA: TGTGCCAGCAGCTTAGGGCGGAAGATAAACATTCAGTACTTC. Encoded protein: CASSLGRKINIQYF.

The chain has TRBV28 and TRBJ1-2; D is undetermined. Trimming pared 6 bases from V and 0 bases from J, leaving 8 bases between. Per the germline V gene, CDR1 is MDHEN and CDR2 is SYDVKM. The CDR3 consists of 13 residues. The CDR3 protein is CASSGPANYGYTF. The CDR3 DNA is TGTGCCAGCAGCGGGCCAGCTAACTATGGCTACACCTTC.

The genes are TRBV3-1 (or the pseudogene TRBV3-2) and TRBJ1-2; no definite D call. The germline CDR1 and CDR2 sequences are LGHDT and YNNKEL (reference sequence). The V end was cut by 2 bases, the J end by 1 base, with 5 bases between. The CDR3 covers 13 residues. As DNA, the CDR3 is TGTGCCAGCAGCCAAACAGATAACTATGGCTACACCTTC. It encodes CASSQTDNYGYTF.

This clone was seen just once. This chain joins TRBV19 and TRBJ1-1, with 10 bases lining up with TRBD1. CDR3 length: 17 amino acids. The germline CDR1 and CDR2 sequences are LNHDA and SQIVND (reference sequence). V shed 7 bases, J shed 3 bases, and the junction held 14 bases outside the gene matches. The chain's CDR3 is CASNRPGQGPRYTEAFF. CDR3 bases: TGTGCCAGTAATCGTCCGGGACAGGGGCCACGGTACACTGAAGCTTTCTTT.

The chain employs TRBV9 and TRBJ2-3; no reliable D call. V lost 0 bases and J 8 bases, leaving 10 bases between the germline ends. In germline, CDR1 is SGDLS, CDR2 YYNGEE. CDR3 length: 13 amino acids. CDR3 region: CASSVGHSGTQYF. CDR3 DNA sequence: TGTGCCAGCAGCGTAGGGCATTCGGGTACGCAGTATTTT.

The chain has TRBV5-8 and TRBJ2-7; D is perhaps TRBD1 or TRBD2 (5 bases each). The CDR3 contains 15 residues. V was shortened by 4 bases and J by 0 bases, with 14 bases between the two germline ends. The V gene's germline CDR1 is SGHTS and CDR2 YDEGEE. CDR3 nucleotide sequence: TGTGCCAGCAGCCGGGACGTCTCGAGCTCCTACGAGCAGTACTTC. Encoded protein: CASSRDVSSSYEQYF.

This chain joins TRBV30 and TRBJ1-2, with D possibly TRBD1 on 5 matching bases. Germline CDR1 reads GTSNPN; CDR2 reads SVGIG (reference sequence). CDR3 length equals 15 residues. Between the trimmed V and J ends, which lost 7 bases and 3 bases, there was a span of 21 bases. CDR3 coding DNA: TGTGCCTCTAACGGGGGGGGTTTTGGGGACTATGGCTACACCTTC. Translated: CASNGGGFGDYGYTF.

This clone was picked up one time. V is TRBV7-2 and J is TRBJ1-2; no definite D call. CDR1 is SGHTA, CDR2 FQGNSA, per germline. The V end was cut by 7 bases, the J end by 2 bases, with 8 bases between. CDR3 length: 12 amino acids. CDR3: CASTVGNYGYTF. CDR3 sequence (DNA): TGTGCCAGCACGGTAGGAAACTATGGCTACACCTTC.

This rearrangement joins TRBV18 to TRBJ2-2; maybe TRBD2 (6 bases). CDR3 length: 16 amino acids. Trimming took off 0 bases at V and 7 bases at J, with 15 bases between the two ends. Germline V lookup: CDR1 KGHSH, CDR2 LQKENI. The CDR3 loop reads CASSPPSRERFGELFF. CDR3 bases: TGTGCCAGCTCACCACCGTCGCGGGAAAGATTCGGGGAGCTGTTTTTT. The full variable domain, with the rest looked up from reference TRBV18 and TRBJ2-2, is NAGVMQNPRHLVRRRGQEARLRCSPMKGHSHVYWYRQLPEEGLKFMVYLQKENIIDESGMPKERFSAEFPKEGPSILRIQQVVRGDSAAYFCASSPPSRERFGELFFGEGSRLTVL.

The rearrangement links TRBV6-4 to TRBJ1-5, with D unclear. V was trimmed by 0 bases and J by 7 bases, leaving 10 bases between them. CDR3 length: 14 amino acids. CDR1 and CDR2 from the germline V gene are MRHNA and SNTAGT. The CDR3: CASSDSYMGQPQHF. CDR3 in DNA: TGTGCCAGCAGTGACTCTTATATGGGACAGCCCCAGCATTTT.

CDR3 bases: TGCGCCAGCAGCCAAGAGCGAGCGGGAACCCGCACAGATACGCAGTATTTT. Protein product: CASSQERAGTRTDTQYF. The chain combines TRBV4-1 with TRBJ2-3; TRBD2 matches at 7 bases. Looked up from germline, CDR1 is MGHRA and CDR2 is YSYEKL. V lost 0 bases and J lost 1; bases outside the gene matches: 7. The CDR3 has 17 amino acids.

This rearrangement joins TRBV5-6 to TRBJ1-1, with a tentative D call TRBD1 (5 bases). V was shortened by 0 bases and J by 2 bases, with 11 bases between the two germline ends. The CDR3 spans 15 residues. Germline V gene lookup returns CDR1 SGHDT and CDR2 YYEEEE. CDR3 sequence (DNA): TGTGCCAGCAGCTTGGTCGGGGGGGAAAACACTGAAGCTTTCTTT. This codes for CASSLVGGENTEAFF. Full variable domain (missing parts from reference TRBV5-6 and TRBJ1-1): DAGVTQSPTHLIKTRGQQVTLRCSPKSGHDTVSWYQQALGQGPQFIFQYYEEEERQRGNFPDRFSGHQFPNYSSELNVNALLLGDSALYLCASSLVGGENTEAFFGQGTRLTVV.

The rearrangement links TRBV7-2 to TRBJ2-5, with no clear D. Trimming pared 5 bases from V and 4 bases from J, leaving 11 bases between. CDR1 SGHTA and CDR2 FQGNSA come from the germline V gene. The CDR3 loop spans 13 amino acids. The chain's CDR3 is CASSPMGGETQYF. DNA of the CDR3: TGTGCCAGCAGCCCTATGGGCGGAGAGACCCAGTACTTC.

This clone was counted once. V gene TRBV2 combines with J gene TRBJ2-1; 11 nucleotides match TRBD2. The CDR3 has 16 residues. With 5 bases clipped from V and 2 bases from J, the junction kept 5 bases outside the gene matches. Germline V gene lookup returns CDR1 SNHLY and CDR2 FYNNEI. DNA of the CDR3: TGTGCCAGCAGTCAGACACTAGCGGGGGCCTACAATGAGCAGTTCTTC. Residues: CASSQTLAGAYNEQFF.

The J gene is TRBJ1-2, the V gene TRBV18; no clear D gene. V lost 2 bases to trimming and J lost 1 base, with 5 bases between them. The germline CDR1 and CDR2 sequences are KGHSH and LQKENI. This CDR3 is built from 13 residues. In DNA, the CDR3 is TGTGCCAGCTCACCAGGCGGTAACTATGGCTACACCTTC. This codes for CASSPGGNYGYTF. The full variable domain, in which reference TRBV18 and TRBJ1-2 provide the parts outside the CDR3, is NAGVMQNPRHLVRRRGQEARLRCSPMKGHSHVYWYRQLPEEGLKFMVYLQKENIIDESGMPKERFSAEFPKEGPSILRIQQVVRGDSAAYFCASSPGGNYGYTFGSGTRLTVV.

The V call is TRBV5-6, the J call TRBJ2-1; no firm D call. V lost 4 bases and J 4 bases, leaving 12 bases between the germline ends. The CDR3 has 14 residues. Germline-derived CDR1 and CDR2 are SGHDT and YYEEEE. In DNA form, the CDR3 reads TGTGCCAGCAGCAGACCACCTACTTACAATGAGCAGTTCTTC. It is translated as CASSRPPTYNEQFF.

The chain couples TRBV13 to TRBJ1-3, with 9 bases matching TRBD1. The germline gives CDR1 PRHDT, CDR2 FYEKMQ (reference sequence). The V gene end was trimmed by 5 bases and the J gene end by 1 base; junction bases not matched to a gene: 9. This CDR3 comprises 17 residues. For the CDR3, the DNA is TGTGCCAGCAGCACTGGGACAGGGCCTTATTCTGGAAACACCATATATTTT. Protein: CASSTGTGPYSGNTIYF. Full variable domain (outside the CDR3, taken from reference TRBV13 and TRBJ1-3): AAGVIQSPRHLIKEKRETATLKCYPIPRHDTVYWYQQGPGQDPQFLISFYEKMQSDKGSIPDRFSAQQFSDYHSELNMSSLELGDSALYFCASSTGTGPYSGNTIYFGEGSWLTVV.

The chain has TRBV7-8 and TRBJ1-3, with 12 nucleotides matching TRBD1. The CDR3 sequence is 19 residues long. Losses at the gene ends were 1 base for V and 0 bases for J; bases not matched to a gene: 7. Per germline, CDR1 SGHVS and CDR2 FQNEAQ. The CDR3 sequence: CASSLGGTGGAFSGNTIYF. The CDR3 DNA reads TGTGCCAGCAGCTTAGGGGGGACAGGGGGCGCGTTCTCTGGAAACACCATATATTTT.

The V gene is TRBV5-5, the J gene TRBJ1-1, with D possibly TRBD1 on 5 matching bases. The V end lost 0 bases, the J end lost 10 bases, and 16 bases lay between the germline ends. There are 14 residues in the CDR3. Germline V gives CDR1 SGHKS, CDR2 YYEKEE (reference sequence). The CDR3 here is CASSLEPLIGGAFF. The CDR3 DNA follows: TGTGCCAGCAGCTTGGAACCCCTCATCGGGGGAGCTTTCTTT.

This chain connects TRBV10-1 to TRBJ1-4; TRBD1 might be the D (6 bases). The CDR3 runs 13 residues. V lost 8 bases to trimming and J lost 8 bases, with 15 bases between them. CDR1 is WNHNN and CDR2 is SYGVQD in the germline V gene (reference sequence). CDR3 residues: CASRRPGEEKLFF. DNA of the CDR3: TGCGCCAGCCGACGCCCAGGGGAGGAAAAACTGTTTTTT.

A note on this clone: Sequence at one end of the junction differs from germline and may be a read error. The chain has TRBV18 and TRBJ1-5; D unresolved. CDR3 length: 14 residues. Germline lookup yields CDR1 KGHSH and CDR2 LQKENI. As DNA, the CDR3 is TGTGCCAGTTCACCCGGGGAAAGTGGTCAGCCCCAGCATTTT. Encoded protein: CASSPGESGQPQHF.

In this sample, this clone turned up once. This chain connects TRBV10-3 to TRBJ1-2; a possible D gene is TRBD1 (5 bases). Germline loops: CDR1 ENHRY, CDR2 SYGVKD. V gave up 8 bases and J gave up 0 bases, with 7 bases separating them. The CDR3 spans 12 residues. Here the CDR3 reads CAISGPNYGYTF. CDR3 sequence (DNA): TGTGCCATCTCAGGGCCTAACTATGGCTACACCTTC.

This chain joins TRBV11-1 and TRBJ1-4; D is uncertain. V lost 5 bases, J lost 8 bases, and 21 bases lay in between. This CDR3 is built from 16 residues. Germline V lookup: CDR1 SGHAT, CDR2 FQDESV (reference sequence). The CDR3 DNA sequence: TGTGCCAGCAGCGCCAATCGTCCAGAGGGAGTGGAAAAACTGTTTTTT. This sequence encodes CASSANRPEGVEKLFF.

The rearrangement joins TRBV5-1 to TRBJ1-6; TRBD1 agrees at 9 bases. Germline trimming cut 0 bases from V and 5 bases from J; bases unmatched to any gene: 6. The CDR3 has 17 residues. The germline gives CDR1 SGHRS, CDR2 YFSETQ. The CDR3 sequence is CASSLEGTGLNNSPLHF. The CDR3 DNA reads TGCGCCAGCAGCTTGGAGGGGACAGGGCTCAATAATTCACCCCTCCACTTT.